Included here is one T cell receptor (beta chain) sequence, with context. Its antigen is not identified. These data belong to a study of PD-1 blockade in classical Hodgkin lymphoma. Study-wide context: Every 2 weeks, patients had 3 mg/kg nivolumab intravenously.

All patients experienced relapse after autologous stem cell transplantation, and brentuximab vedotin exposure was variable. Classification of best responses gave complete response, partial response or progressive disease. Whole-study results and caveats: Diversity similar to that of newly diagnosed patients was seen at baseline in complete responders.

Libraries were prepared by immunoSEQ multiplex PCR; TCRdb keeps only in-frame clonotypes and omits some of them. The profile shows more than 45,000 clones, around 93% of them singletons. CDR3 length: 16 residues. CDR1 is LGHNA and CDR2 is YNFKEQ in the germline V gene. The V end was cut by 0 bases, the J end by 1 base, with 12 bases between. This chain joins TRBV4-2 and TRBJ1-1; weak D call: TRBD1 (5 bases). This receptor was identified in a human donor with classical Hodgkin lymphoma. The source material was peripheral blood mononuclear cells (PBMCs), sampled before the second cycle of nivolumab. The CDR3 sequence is CASSQDRLGGNTEAFF. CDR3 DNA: TGTGCCAGCAGCCAAGATCGGTTGGGGGGGAACACTGAAGCTTTCTTT.